This T cell receptor beta chain was obtained from a study of beta chain features in type 1 diabetes. The study, taken as a whole, reports: Moderate but significant shortening of TCRB CDR3s was recorded in all four CD4+ subsets from Type 1 diabetes patients. The naive, central memory and Treg TCRB repertoires looked more alike in patients than they did in healthy donors.

Comments on this clone: Its matching antigen is unknown.

Each donor gave one heparinised blood draw averaging around 120 mL. It was via CD45RO/CCR7/CD25/CD127/CD95/CD27 that CD4+ naive, central memory, regulatory and stem cell-like memory cells were sorted. What was sequenced were expressed TCRB transcripts, since all of the isolated RNA had been reverse transcribed. This table comes from immunoSEQ multiplex PCR, and its TCRdb copy is limited to in-frame clones, with some not included. The data hold 900,000 or so clones, with roughly 16% observed a single time. The clonotype originates from a woman in her late teens or twenties in good health. The specimen sequenced was naive CD4+ T cells from blood.

The CDR3 DNA reads as TGTGCCAGCAGCTCCTGGACAGCCGACCATCAGCCCCAGCATTTT. It is translated as CASSSWTADHQPQHF. The chain combines TRBV7-2 with TRBJ1-5; tentative D call: TRBD1 (6 bases). The CDR3 extends over 15 amino acids. In germline, CDR1 is SGHTA, CDR2 FQGNSA. V gave up 4 bases and J gave up 5 bases, with 15 bases separating them.